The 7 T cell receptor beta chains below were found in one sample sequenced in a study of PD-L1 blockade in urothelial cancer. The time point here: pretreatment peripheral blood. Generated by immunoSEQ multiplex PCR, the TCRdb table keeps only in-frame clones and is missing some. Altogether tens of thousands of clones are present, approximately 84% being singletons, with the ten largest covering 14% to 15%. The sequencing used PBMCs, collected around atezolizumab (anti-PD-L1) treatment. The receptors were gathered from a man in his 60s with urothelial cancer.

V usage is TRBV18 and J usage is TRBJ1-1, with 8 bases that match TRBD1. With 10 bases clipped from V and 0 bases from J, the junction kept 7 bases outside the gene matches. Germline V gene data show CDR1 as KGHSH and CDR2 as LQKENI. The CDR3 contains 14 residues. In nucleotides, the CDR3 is TGTGCCACCATAGGACAGGGCGTGAACACTGAAGCTTTCTTT. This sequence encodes CATIGQGVNTEAFF.

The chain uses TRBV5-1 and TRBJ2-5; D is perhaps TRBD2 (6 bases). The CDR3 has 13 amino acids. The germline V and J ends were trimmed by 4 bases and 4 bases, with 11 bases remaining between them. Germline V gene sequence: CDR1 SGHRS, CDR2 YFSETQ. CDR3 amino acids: CASSPGLGETQYF. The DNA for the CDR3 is TGCGCCAGCAGCCCGGGACTGGGAGAGACCCAGTACTTC.

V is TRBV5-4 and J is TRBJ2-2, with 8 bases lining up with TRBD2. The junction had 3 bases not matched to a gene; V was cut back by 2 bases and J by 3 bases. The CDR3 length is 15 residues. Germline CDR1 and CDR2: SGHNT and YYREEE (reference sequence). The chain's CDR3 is CASSFQRGYTGELFF. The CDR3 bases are TGTGCCAGCAGCTTTCAGCGGGGGTACACCGGGGAGCTGTTTTTT. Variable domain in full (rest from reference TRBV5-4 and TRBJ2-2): ETGVTQSPTHLIKTRGQQVTLRCSSQSGHNTVSWYQQALGQGPQFIFQYYREEENGRGNFPPRFSGLQFPNYSSELNVNALELDDSALYLCASSFQRGYTGELFFGEGSRLTVL.

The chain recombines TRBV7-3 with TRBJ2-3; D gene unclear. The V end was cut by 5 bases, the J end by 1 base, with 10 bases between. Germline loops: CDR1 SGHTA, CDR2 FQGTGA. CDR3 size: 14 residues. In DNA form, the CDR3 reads TGTGCCAGCAGCCCACAAACAGGCACAGATACGCAGTATTTT. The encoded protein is CASSPQTGTDTQYF.

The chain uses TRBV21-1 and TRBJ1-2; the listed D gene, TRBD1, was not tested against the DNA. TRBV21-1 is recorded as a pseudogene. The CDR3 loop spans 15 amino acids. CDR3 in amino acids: CASSKGTGGGYGYTF. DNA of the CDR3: TGTGCCAGCAGCAAAGGGACAGGGGGCGGCTATGGCTACACCTTC.

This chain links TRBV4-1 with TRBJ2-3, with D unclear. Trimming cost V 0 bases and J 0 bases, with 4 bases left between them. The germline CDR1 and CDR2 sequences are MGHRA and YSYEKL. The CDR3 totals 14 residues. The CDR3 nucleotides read TGCGCCAGCAGCCAAGATCCTAGCACAGATACGCAGTATTTT. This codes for CASSQDPSTDTQYF.

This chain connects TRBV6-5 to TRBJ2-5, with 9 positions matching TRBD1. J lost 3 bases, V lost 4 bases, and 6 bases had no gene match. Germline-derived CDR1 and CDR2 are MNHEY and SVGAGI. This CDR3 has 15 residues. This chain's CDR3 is CASSSSGTGKETQYF. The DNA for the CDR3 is TGTGCCAGCAGTTCCTCCGGGACAGGGAAAGAGACCCAGTACTTC.